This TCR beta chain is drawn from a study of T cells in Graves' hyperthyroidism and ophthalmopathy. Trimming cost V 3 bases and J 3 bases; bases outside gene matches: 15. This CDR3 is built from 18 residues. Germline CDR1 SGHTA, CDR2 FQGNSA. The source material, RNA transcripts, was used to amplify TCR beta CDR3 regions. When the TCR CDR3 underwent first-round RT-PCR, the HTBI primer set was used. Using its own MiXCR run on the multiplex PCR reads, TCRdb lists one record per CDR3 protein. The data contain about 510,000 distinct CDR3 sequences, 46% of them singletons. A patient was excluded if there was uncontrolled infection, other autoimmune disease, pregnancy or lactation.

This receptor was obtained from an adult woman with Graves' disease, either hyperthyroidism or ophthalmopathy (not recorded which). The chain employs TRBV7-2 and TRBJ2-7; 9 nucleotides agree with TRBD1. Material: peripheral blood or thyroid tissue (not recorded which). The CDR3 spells CASSLDRGLSGNDYEQYF. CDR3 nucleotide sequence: TGTGCCAGCAGCTTGGACAGGGGTCTAAGCGGAAACGACTACGAGCAGTACTTC. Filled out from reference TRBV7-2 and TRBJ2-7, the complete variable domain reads GAGVSQSPSNKVTEKGKDVELRCDPISGHTALYWYRQSLGQGLEFLIYFQGNSAPDKSGLPSDRFSAERTGGSVSTLTIQRTQQEDSAVYLCASSLDRGLSGNDYEQYFGPGTRLTVT.